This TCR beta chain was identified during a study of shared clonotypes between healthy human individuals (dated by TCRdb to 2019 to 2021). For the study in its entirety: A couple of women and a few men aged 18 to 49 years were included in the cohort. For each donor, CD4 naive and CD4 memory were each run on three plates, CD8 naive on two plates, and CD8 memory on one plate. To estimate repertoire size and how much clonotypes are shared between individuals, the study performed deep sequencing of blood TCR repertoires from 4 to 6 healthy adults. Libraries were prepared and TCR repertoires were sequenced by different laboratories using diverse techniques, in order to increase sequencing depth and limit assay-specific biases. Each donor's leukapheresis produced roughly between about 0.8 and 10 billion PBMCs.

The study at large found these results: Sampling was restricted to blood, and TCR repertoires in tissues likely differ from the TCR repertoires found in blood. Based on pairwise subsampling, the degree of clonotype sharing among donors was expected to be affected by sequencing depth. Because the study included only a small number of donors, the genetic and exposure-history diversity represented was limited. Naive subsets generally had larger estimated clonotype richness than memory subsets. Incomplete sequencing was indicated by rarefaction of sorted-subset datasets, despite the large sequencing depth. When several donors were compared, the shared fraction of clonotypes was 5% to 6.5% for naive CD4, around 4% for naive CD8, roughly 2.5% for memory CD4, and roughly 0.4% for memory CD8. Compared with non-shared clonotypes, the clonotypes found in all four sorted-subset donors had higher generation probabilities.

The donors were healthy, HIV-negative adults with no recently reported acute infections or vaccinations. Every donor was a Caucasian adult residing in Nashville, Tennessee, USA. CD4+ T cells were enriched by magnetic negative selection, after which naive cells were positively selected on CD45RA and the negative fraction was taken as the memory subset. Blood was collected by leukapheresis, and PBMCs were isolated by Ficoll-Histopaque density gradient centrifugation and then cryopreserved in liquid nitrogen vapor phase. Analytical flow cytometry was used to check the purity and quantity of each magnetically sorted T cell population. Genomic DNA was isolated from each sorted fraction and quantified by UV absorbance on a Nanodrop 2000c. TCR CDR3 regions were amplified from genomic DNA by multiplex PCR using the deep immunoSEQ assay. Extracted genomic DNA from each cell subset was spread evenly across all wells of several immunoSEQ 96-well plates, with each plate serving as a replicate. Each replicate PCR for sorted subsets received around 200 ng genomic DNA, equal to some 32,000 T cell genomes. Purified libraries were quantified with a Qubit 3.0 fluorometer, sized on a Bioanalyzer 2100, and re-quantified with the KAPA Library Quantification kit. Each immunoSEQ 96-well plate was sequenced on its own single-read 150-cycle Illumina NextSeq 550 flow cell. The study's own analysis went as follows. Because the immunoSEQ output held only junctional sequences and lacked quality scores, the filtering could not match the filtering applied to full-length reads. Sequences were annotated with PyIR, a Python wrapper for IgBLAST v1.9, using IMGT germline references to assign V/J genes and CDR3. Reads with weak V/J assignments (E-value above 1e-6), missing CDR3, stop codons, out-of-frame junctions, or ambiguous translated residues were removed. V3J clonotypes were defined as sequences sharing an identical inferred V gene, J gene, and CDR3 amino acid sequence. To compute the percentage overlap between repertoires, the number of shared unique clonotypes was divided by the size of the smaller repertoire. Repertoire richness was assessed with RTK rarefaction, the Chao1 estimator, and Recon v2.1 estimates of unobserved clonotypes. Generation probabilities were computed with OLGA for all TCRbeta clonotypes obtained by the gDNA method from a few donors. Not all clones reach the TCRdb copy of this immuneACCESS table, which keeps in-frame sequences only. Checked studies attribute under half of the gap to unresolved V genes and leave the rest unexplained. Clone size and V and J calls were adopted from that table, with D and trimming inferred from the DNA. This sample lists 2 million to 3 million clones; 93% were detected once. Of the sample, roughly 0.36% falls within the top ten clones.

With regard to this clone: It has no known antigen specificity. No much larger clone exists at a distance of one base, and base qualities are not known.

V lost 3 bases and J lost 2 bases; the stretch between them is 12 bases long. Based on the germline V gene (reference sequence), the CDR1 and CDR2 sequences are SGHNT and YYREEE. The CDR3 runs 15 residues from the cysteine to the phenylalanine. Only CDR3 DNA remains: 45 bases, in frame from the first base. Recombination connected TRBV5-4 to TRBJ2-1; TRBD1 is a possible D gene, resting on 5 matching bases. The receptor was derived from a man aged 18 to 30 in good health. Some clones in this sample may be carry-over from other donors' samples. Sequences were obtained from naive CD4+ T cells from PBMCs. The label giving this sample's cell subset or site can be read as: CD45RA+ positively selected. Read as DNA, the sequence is TGTGCCAGCAGCTACAGCCAGGGCACCTACAATGAGCAGTTCTTC. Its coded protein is CASSYSQGTYNEQFF.